Listed here are 19 T cell receptor beta chains from one sample, sequenced in a study of identical twins. TCRdb processed the 5' RACE reads anew with MiXCR; each CDR3 protein has one entry. The table lists 750,000 to 950,000 distinct CDR3 sequences, 10% to 15% of them singletons. The same data also went into a second study, on yellow fever vaccine responses in identical twins.

The specimen was PBMCs. The source is a woman in her late teens or twenties in good health.

This clonotype was seen repeatedly, ten times or more. V gene TRBV5-1 combines with J gene TRBJ1-2; maybe TRBD1 (6 bases). The CDR3 is 16 amino acids. Trimming left V 4 bases short and J 6 bases short, with 22 bases between. Germline V gives CDR1 SGHRS, CDR2 YFSETQ. CDR3 nucleotide sequence: TGCGCCAGCAGCGAGCGGACAGACTCCCCCGGGAATGGCTACACCTTC. Translation gives CASSERTDSPGNGYTF.

Only a few counts were recorded for this clonotype. The V gene is TRBV6-5, the J gene TRBJ1-4; 9 bases fit TRBD1. CDR1 MNHEY and CDR2 SVGAGI come from the germline V gene. Trimming took 2 bases from V and 7 from J; bases not matched to a gene: 17. CDR3 length equals 19 residues. The CDR3 region has the DNA TGTGCCAGCAGTTACGGGGCCGGGACAGGGAAAGGCTTAGGTGAAAAACTGTTTTTT. It specifies CASSYGAGTGKGLGEKLFF.

This clonotype was seen many times. The rearrangement uses TRBV29-1 and TRBJ2-7, with D hard to call. The germline V gene has CDR1 SQVTM and CDR2 ANQGSEA. Trimming shortened V by 7 bases and J by 0 bases, and 16 bases separated the two germline ends. CDR3 size: 14 residues. CDR3 protein: CSALSPGTSYEQYF. As DNA, the CDR3 is TGCAGCGCCCTTTCACCGGGCACCTCCTACGAGCAGTACTTC.

The rearrangement joins TRBV5-1 to TRBJ2-1; the match to TRBD2 covers 8 bases. The ends lost 4 bases at V and 0 bases at J; junction bases unmatched: 6. Germline V gives CDR1 SGHRS, CDR2 YFSETQ. The CDR3 consists of 16 residues. The CDR3 spells CASSQLADHSYNEQFF. CDR3 DNA sequence: TGCGCCAGCAGCCAACTAGCGGATCACTCCTACAATGAGCAGTTCTTC.

This clonotype appeared many times. The V and J genes are TRBV6-5 and TRBJ1-1; no firm D call. CDR3 length: 13 residues. Germline CDR1 is MNHEY and CDR2 is SVGAGI. V gave up 0 bases and J gave up 1 base, with 3 bases separating them. The DNA for the CDR3 is TGTGCCAGCAGTTACTCGACGAACACTGAAGCTTTCTTT. This gives the protein CASSYSTNTEAFF.

The chain uses TRBV7-8 and TRBJ2-1; possible D gene TRBD1, 5 bases. The CDR3 is 18 residues long. Trimming cost V 1 base and J 7 bases, with 23 bases left between them. Germline V gene sequence: CDR1 SGHVS, CDR2 FQNEAQ. CDR3 sequence reads: CASSLGRRGHSPLNEQFF. DNA of the CDR3: TGTGCCAGCAGCTTAGGGAGAAGAGGACACTCACCTTTGAATGAGCAGTTCTTC.

A few counts support this clonotype. J is TRBJ2-2 and V is TRBV28, with D tentatively TRBD1 or TRBD2 (5 bases each). V was trimmed by 5 bases and J by 9 bases, leaving 16 bases between them. The CDR3 runs 14 residues. Germline V gene lookup returns CDR1 MDHEN and CDR2 SYDVKM. The CDR3 DNA reads TGTGCCAGCAGTCTTCGGGGCCCGGCGCGGGAGCTGTTTTTT. Translating it yields CASSLRGPARELFF.

The chain links TRBV6-1 to TRBJ2-1; D may be TRBD2 (6 bases). The CDR3 runs to 14 residues. V was clipped by 6 bases and J by 4 bases, with 13 bases between them. Germline-derived CDR1 and CDR2 are MNHNS and SASEGT. CDR3 protein: CASRTGDAYNEQFF. CDR3 nucleotide sequence: TGTGCCAGCAGGACGGGGGACGCTTACAATGAGCAGTTCTTC.

This clonotype has only a few counts. The junction differs from germline at one of its ends, possibly a read error. The chain recombines TRBV6-2 or TRBV6-3 with TRBJ2-7, with 7 bases identical to TRBD2. The CDR3 is 13 amino acids. Germline assignment: CDR1 MNHEY and CDR2 SVGEGT. In DNA, the CDR3 is TGTGCCAGCAGGGACTCTAGCGGATCTCCCCTGAACTTC. This codes for CASRDSSGSPLNF.

The chain employs TRBV4-1 and TRBJ1-2, with 8 nucleotides matching TRBD1. The length of the CDR3 is 15 residues. Germline-derived CDR1 and CDR2 are MGHRA and YSYEKL. Germline trimming cut 1 base from V and 6 bases from J; bases unmatched to any gene: 7. CDR3 DNA sequence: TGCGCCAGCAGCCAAGTAGTCGGGACAGGACATGGCTACACCTTC. This codes for CASSQVVGTGHGYTF.

This clonotype was observed a handful of times. The chain combines TRBV29-1 with TRBJ2-7, with D tentatively TRBD2 (7 bases). This CDR3 region has 16 residues. Germline loops: CDR1 SQVTM, CDR2 ANQGSEA. V dropped 2 bases and J dropped 1 base, with 18 bases sitting between them. The CDR3 protein is CSVEIGGAGGSYEQYF. In DNA, the CDR3 is TGCAGCGTTGAAATTGGGGGGGCAGGAGGTTCCTACGAGCAGTACTTC.

Ten or more counts support this clonotype. The J gene is TRBJ2-7, the V gene TRBV5-1; TRBD2 matches 7 bases. The V and J ends lost 3 bases and 3 bases, in that order; junction bases with no gene match: 6. Looked up from germline, CDR1 is SGHRS and CDR2 is YFSETQ. CDR3 size: 14 residues. CDR3 loop: CASSSSGLLYEQYF. The CDR3 bases are TGCGCCAGCAGCTCGTCGGGACTACTCTACGAGCAGTACTTC.

The chain recombines TRBV18 with TRBJ2-3, with 7 bases lining up with TRBD2. Germline trimming cut 3 bases from V and 0 bases from J; bases unmatched to any gene: 15. CDR1 and CDR2 (germline): KGHSH, LQKENI. The CDR3 is 19 residues long. The CDR3 sequence is CASSPFSGGSGRSTDTQYF. The CDR3 bases are TGTGCCAGCTCACCGTTTTCCGGGGGGAGCGGAAGGAGCACAGATACGCAGTATTTT. Complete variable domain (other parts from reference TRBV18 and TRBJ2-3): NAGVMQNPRHLVRRRGQEARLRCSPMKGHSHVYWYRQLPEEGLKFMVYLQKENIIDESGMPKERFSAEFPKEGPSILRIQQVVRGDSAAYFCASSPFSGGSGRSTDTQYFGPGTRLTVL.

This clonotype was detected only a few times. J is TRBJ2-7 and V is TRBV14; possibly TRBD1 for D (6 bases). This CDR3 comprises 15 residues. CDR1 and CDR2 from the germline V gene are SGHDN and FVKESK. V gave up 0 bases and J gave up 5 bases, with 14 bases separating them. The CDR3 reads CASSQDRDIIHEQYF. CDR3 bases: TGTGCCAGCAGCCAAGACCGGGACATAATACACGAGCAGTACTTC.

A few counts support this clonotype. The V call is TRBV3-1, the J call TRBJ2-7, with 8 nucleotides matching TRBD2. V dropped 4 bases and J dropped 2; count of bases not matched to a gene: 7. The V gene's germline CDR1 is LGHDT and CDR2 YNNKEL (reference sequence). The CDR3 length is 15 residues. The CDR3: CASSRKREPTYEQYF. CDR3 sequence (DNA): TGTGCCAGCAGCCGGAAGCGGGAGCCTACCTACGAGCAGTACTTC.

Written as DNA, the CDR3 is TGTGCCAGCAGTTCCGCGGGCGAGCAGTACGTC. It is translated as CASSSAGEQYV. The J gene is TRBJ2-7, the V gene TRBV6-5; D is perhaps TRBD2 (5 bases). CDR1 is MNHEY and CDR2 is SVGAGI in the germline V gene. Trimming stripped 4 bases from V and 6 bases from J, with 7 bases between. The CDR3 has 11 amino acids.

The rearrangement joins TRBV24-1 to TRBJ1-3; maybe TRBD1 (5 bases). CDR3 length equals 16 residues. Per germline, CDR1 KGHDR and CDR2 SFDVKD. The germline V and J ends were trimmed by 3 bases and 1 base, with 12 bases remaining between them. The CDR3 nucleotides read TGTGCCACCAGTGATCCCAGGGAAGGATCTGGAAACACCATATATTTT. Amino acid sequence: CATSDPREGSGNTIYF.

The genes are TRBV25-1 and TRBJ1-4; a weak D match, TRBD1 (5 bases). This CDR3 has 13 amino acids. Germline values: CDR1 MGHDK, CDR2 SYGVNS. V was pared by 11 bases and J by 8 bases, with 18 bases between. This chain's CDR3 is CASSGAHGEKLFF. The CDR3 nucleotides read TGTGCCTCCAGCGGGGCGCATGGGGAAAAACTGTTTTTT.

The chain couples TRBV3-1 to TRBJ1-6; the match to TRBD1 covers 10 bases. The trim removed 1 base at V and 8 bases at J, leaving 8 bases unmatched. From germline, CDR1 is LGHDT and CDR2 YNNKEL (reference sequence). The CDR3 is 17 residues long. The CDR3 sequence is CASSQASGTGADSPLHF. In DNA form, the CDR3 reads TGTGCCAGCAGCCAAGCCAGCGGGACAGGGGCGGATTCACCCCTCCACTTT.